The following is a T cell receptor (beta chain) sequence with its context. Its antigen is currently not known. Nothing much larger sits one base from this clone, and base qualities are not available. The entire isolated RNA was reverse transcribed using the High Capacity cDNA Reverse Transcription Kit, and thus expressed TCRB transcripts were sequenced. Naive, central memory and regulatory T cell samples underwent deep immunoSEQ sequencing, averaging approximately 3.3 million total reads per sample. After sorted cells were lysed in RLT buffer, RNA was extracted with DNase-treated RNeasy Micro or Mini kits, with the choice depending on cell number. To prevent cross-contamination, each cell subset was processed individually, whereas patient and healthy donor samples were processed jointly. Using the immunoSEQ multiplex PCR, TCRB sequences were amplified from cDNA into 87-bp fragments spanning the CDR3 region. Sequencing of the amplicons was done on the Illumina HiSeq platform. Concerning the study's data processing: Synthetic template baselines were used to correct PCR bias computationally, reads within Hamming distance 2 were collapsed, and singletons that could not be merged were discarded. Reads were aligned against IMGT to assign V, D and J genes, CDR3 length and insertions or deletions at six rearrangement sites. Within each subset, clonotype counts were normalized to sorted cell number, and only after that were true diversity and Gini coefficients computed with the tcR R package. The overlap coefficient, calculated on TCRB nucleotide sequences, was used to measure repertoire sharing. As a proxy for the pre-selection repertoire, out-of-frame TCRB sequences from naive cells were analyzed. Sourced from immuneACCESS, this table was stored by TCRdb with only in-frame sequences that have V and J called. A share of the clones is absent; for the studies checked, an unresolved V gene accounts for under half, and the remainder has no known explanation. That table is the source of V, J and clone size, and D and trimming were worked out from the DNA. This sample lists 550,000 to 850,000 clones; roughly 13% were detected once. The ten largest clonotypes hold about 0.02% of the sample.

CDR3 length: 15 amino acids, cysteine to phenylalanine. CDR3 DNA only is kept here, 45 bases in frame from base 1. The germline V gene (reference sequence) provides CDR1 SGHNT and CDR2 YYREEE. V is trimmed back by 4 bases and J by 0 bases, and the junction contains 6 bases that no gene match accounts for. This entry is derived from a study of beta chain features in type 1 diabetes (dated 2018 in TCRdb). About the study as a whole: Mean age, gender distribution, total cell number and subset yield were not different between patients and healthy donors. A total of around 100 million sorted cells were examined across all samples, and RNA yield correlated strongly with the number of cells per subset. In the study, recently diagnosed type 1 diabetes patients and matched healthy donors were compared on the TCRB repertoires of their sorted circulating CD4+ T cell subsets. Regulatory and stem cell-like memory subsets were isolated from only 8 patients and roughly eight healthy donors, whereas naive and central memory subsets came from all 30 or so donors.

Broad study findings and their caveats: Because cDNA was sequenced instead of genomic DNA, highly expressing activated cells could be over-represented, though the groups showed no difference in activation or CD3 levels. PCR may preferentially amplify shorter templates, but because patient and control samples were amplified and corrected together, any resulting skew would affect both groups equally. A moderate but significant shortening of TCRB CDR3 length was observed in type 1 diabetes patients in all four CD4+ subsets. Naive, central memory and regulatory TCRB repertoires appeared to be more similar among patients than among healthy donors. At VDJ recombination sites, patients with type 1 diabetes made fewer insertions and deleted more nucleotides, a pattern implying thymic rearrangement abnormalities. Only small numbers of individuals were included in the HLA sub-analyses, which left unresolved whether HLA type had any influence on TCRB rearrangement.

A single peripheral blood draw of about 120 mL on average was collected from each donor into heparinised tubes. A BD FACSAria II was used to sort naive, central memory, regulatory and stem cell-like memory CD4+ T cells with a panel that included CD45RO, CCR7, CD25, CD127, CD95 and CD27. Purity was above 95% for every sorted population. Right away, PBMCs were isolated by Lymphoprep density gradient centrifugation and were stained directly, with no culture step. Samples were stained and sorted in pairs, with one healthy donor and one patient per experiment, so that batch effects were minimized. The sequence links TRBV5-4 to TRBJ1-1, with 7 central nucleotides matching TRBD1. The sequence came from a man aged 18 to 29 with type 1 diabetes. Sequencing input: naive CD4+ T cells from blood. What the cell subset or site label conveys for this sample: true naive CD4+ T cells. The sequenced DNA: TGTGCCAGCAGCCCGGGACAGAACATGAACACTGAAGCTTTCTTT. This encodes CASSPGQNMNTEAFF.